These 15 T cell receptor beta chains originate from one sample sequenced in a study of response to subunit inactivated influenza vaccine. TCRdb processed the RT-PCR reads anew with MiXCR; each CDR3 protein has one entry. The sample holds about 700,000 distinct CDR3 sequences, roughly 13% seen once. The source was PBMCs from blood, collected roughly 15 days before vaccination. The receptors stem from a man aged 45 to 65 who received an inactivated influenza vaccine.

At least ten counts were recorded for this clonotype. The V call is TRBV4-3, the J call TRBJ2-2; 10 bases line up with TRBD2. Trimming cost V 3 bases and J 3 bases; bases outside gene matches: 7. Germline V lookup: CDR1 LGHNA, CDR2 YSLEER. This CDR3 region has 17 residues. CDR3 region: CASSQELAGIHTGELFF. The CDR3 nucleotides are TGCGCCAGCAGCCAGGAACTAGCGGGAATACACACCGGGGAGCTGTTTTTT.

This clonotype was seen a few times. The rearrangement links TRBV5-1 to TRBJ2-2; 7 bases match TRBD2. CDR3 length: 15 amino acids. Trimming took 5 bases from V and 0 from J; bases not matched to a gene: 4. Germline V gene lookup returns CDR1 SGHRS and CDR2 YFSETQ. CDR3: CASRGGSPNTGELFF. As DNA, the CDR3 is TGCGCCAGCAGAGGCGGGAGCCCGAACACCGGGGAGCTGTTTTTT.

This rearrangement joins TRBV10-3 to TRBJ2-2; TRBD2 matches at 7 bases. Germline CDR1 and CDR2: ENHRY and SYGVKD. After removal of 2 bases from V and 3 bases from J, the junction contained 3 bases not matched to a gene. The CDR3 is 15 residues long. CDR3 nucleotides: TGTGCCATCAGTGAGGGGACTAAAGACACCGGGGAGCTGTTTTTT. It is translated as CAISEGTKDTGELFF.

This clonotype appeared many times. The V call is TRBV12-3 or TRBV12-4, the J call TRBJ1-5, with D possibly matching TRBD1 (5 bases). The CDR3 length is 16 residues. The germline V and J ends were trimmed by 1 base and 1 base, with 11 bases remaining between them. In DNA, the CDR3 is TGTGCCAGCAGTTTAGATGGGACGGCGAGCAATCAGCCCCAGCATTTT. This encodes CASSLDGTASNQPQHF.

This clonotype was counted between two and nine times. The gene calls are TRBV7-9 and TRBJ2-1, with 12 positions matching TRBD2. The CDR3 consists of 16 residues. V gave up 5 bases and J gave up 12 bases; unmatched junction bases: 14. Germline V CDR1 and CDR2: SEHNR, FQNEAQ (reference sequence). CDR3 DNA: TGTGCCAGCAGCCCAGCGACTAGCGGGAGAGTCGTCGGGCAGTTCTTC. Translated: CASSPATSGRVVGQFF.

The sample holds a few counts of this clonotype. The chain joins TRBV10-3 to TRBJ2-7; the match to TRBD1 covers 8 bases. CDR1 and CDR2 (germline): ENHRY, SYGVKD. V was clipped by 6 bases and J by 4 bases; unmatched bases: 8. The CDR3 length is 14 residues. The CDR3 sequence: CAIRPTGQVYEQYF. Here the CDR3 DNA reads TGTGCCATCAGACCTACGGGACAGGTGTACGAGCAGTACTTC.

This clonotype was seen a handful of times. The chain joins TRBV5-1 to TRBJ2-1; D is tentatively TRBD1 or TRBD2 (5 bases each). V was trimmed by 3 bases and J by 3 bases, leaving 13 bases between them. Germline values: CDR1 SGHRS, CDR2 YFSETQ. This CDR3 is 15 amino acids long. The CDR3 sequence: CASSWTTSIYNEQFF. CDR3 coding DNA: TGCGCCAGCAGCTGGACAACTAGTATCTACAATGAGCAGTTCTTC. Filled out from reference TRBV5-1 and TRBJ2-1, the complete variable domain reads KAGVTQTPRYLIKTRGQQVTLSCSPISGHRSVSWYQQTPGQGLQFLFEYFSETQRNKGNFPGRFSGRQFSNSRSEMNVSTLELGDSALYLCASSWTTSIYNEQFFGPGTRLTVL.

This clonotype was detected many times. One end of the junction fails to match germline, which may point to a read error. V and J are TRBV7-9 and TRBJ1-2; the D gene is possibly TRBD1 (5 bases). Germline V lookup: CDR1 SEHNR, CDR2 FQNEAQ (reference sequence). The CDR3 contains 11 residues. The CDR3 spells CASSLALTATF. The CDR3 region has the DNA TGTGCCAGCAGCTTAGCTTTGACAGCCACTTTC.

This clonotype was seen more than once but under ten times. The V and J genes are TRBV7-9 and TRBJ2-7; TRBD1 agrees at 9 bases. The CDR3 runs 14 residues. Germline V gene sequence: CDR1 SEHNR, CDR2 FQNEAQ (reference sequence). V lost 4 bases, J lost 3 bases, and 4 bases stayed unmatched. CDR3 bases: TGTGCCAGCAGCTCCCGGGACAGGGTCTACGAGCAGTACTTC. This sequence encodes CASSSRDRVYEQYF.

The table lists this clonotype with many counts. The V call is TRBV27, the J call TRBJ2-7; TRBD2 matches at 13 bases. With V trimmed by 5 bases and J by 7 bases, 17 bases remained unmatched. The CDR3 sequence is 18 residues long. Germline-derived CDR1 and CDR2 are MNHEY and SMNVEV (reference sequence). As DNA, the CDR3 is TGTGCCAGCAGTCTCTACCCTTCCACTAGCGGGGGGGCCCTGGAGCAGTACTTC. As protein: CASSLYPSTSGGALEQYF.

The chain combines TRBV7-2 with TRBJ2-7; TRBD2 matches at 7 bases. V was pared by 2 bases and J by 7 bases, with 14 bases of the junction left unmatched. The germline CDR1 and CDR2 sequences are SGHTA and FQGNSA. This CDR3 contains 16 residues. This CDR3 reads CASSLKRSRTRNEQYF. DNA for the CDR3: TGTGCCAGCAGCTTAAAAAGATCCCGGACTAGGAATGAGCAGTACTTC. Supplemented by reference TRBV7-2 and TRBJ2-7, the full variable domain reads GAGVSQSPSNKVTEKGKDVELRCDPISGHTALYWYRQSLGQGLEFLIYFQGNSAPDKSGLPSDRFSAERTGGSVSTLTIQRTQQEDSAVYLCASSLKRSRTRNEQYFGPGTRLTVT.

V and J are TRBV7-8 and TRBJ2-7, with TRBD2 matching over 13 bases. Germline values: CDR1 SGHVS, CDR2 FQNEAQ. V lost 5 bases and J lost 0; bases outside the gene matches: 7. The CDR3 consists of 17 residues. The CDR3 sequence is CASSELAGGGSSYEQYF. CDR3 in DNA: TGTGCCAGCAGCGAACTAGCGGGAGGGGGTAGCTCCTACGAGCAGTACTTC.

The chain joins TRBV25-1 to TRBJ2-1, with 11 bases aligning to TRBD2. CDR3 length equals 16 residues. Germline CDR1 MGHDK, CDR2 SYGVNS. V shed 2 bases, J shed 7 bases, and the junction held 7 bases outside the gene matches. CDR3 region: CASSEGLAGGRNEQFF. The CDR3 region has the DNA TGTGCCAGCAGTGAAGGGCTAGCGGGAGGAAGGAATGAGCAGTTCTTC.

The V and J genes are TRBV7-9 and TRBJ2-2; 11 bases are shared with TRBD2. The CDR3 covers 15 residues. After removal of 8 bases from V and 8 bases from J, the junction contained 10 bases not matched to a gene. The germline V gene encodes CDR1 SEHNR and CDR2 FQNEAQ (reference sequence). The CDR3 nucleotides read TGTGCCAGCCGCGAGGGACTAGCGGAGATAGGGGAGCTGTTTTTT. Its translation: CASREGLAEIGELFF.

This clonotype was recorded a few times. The chain carries TRBV5-1 and TRBJ2-1; 13 nucleotides match TRBD2. V lost 6 bases and J lost 0; bases outside the gene matches: 12. The CDR3 runs 19 residues. Germline values: CDR1 SGHRS, CDR2 YFSETQ. CDR3 bases: TGCGCCAGCACACGTCCGGGACTAGCGGGATCACTCTCCTACAATGAGCAGTTCTTC. Translation gives CASTRPGLAGSLSYNEQFF.